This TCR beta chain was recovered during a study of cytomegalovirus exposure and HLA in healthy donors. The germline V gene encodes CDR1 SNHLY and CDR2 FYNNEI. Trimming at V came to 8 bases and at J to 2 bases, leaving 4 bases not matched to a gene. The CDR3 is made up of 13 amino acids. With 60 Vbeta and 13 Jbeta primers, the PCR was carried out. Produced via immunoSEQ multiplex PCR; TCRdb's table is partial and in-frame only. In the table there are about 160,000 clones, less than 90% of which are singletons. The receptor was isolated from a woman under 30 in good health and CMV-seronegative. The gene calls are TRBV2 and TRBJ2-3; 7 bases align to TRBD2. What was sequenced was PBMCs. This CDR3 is CASSGDYTDTQYF. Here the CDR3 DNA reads TGTGCCAGCTCCGGGGACTACACAGATACGCAGTATTTT. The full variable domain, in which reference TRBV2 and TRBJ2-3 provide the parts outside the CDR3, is EPEVTQTPSHQVTQMGQEVILRCVPISNHLYFYWYRQILGQKVEFLVSFYNNEISEKSEIFDDQFSVERPDGSNFTLKIRSTKLEDSAMYFCASSGDYTDTQYFGPGTRLTVL.